A single sample gave rise to the 5 T cell receptor beta chains below, sequenced in a study of lymphopenia after photon versus proton radiotherapy. Libraries were prepared by immunoSEQ multiplex PCR; TCRdb keeps only in-frame clonotypes and omits some of them. The sample yields 30,000 or so clones, roughly 86% seen once. The material sequenced was peripheral blood, taken from a patient treated with proton-based radiotherapy. Every receptor here comes from an older woman with cholangiocarcinoma. Some clones in this sample may be carry-over from other donors' samples.

The sample holds one count of this clone. V gene TRBV6-6 combines with J gene TRBJ2-7, with 13 bases lining up with TRBD2. Germline V gene lookup returns CDR1 MNHNY and CDR2 SVGAGI (reference sequence). This CDR3 has 15 amino acids. The V segment lost 4 bases and the J segment 5 bases; nucleotides outside the gene matches: 5. The DNA of the CDR3 is TGTGCCAGCAGTTGGATCGGGACTAGCGGGAACGAGCAGTACTTC. Its protein is CASSWIGTSGNEQYF.

There are a few counts of this clone. J is TRBJ1-1 and V is TRBV19; TRBD1 might be the D (6 bases). CDR1 is LNHDA and CDR2 is SQIVND in the germline V gene (reference sequence). Trimming removed 5 bases from V and 6 bases from J, with 16 bases in between. The CDR3 contains 14 residues. CDR3 region: CASSQFRGRAEAFF. In DNA, the CDR3 is TGTGCCAGTAGTCAATTCAGGGGAAGAGCTGAAGCTTTCTTT.

Remarks on this clone: At one boundary the junction diverges from the germline segment, which might be a read error. The sample contains more than one DNA sequence encoding this CDR3. The rearrangement uses TRBV6-6 and TRBJ1-2; 9 bases line up with TRBD1. Germline V gene sequence: CDR1 MNHNY, CDR2 SVGAGI (reference sequence). The CDR3 contains 15 residues. CDR3: CASRPTGTGNYGYTF. The DNA for the CDR3 is TGTGCCAGCAGGCCCACAGGGACAGGGAACTACGGCTACACCTTC.

This sequence joins TRBV6-6 and TRBJ1-2; D ambiguous. This CDR3 contains 13 residues. V lost 2 bases, J lost 1 base, and 5 bases lay in between. Germline loops: CDR1 MNHNY, CDR2 SVGAGI (reference sequence). The CDR3 sequence: CASSYAVNYGYTF. In nucleotides, the CDR3 is TGTGCCAGCAGTTACGCAGTTAACTATGGCTACACCTTC.

This clone was picked up one time. The CDR3 DNA reads TGCAGTGCTGGGGCGTACAATGAGCAGTTCTTC. It yields the protein CSAGAYNEQFF. The V call is TRBV20-1, the J call TRBJ2-1, with a possible D match to TRBD1 (5 bases). This CDR3 region has 11 residues. CDR1 and CDR2 from the germline V gene are DFQATT and SNEGSKA (reference sequence). Trimming stripped 5 bases from V and 4 bases from J, with 6 bases between.